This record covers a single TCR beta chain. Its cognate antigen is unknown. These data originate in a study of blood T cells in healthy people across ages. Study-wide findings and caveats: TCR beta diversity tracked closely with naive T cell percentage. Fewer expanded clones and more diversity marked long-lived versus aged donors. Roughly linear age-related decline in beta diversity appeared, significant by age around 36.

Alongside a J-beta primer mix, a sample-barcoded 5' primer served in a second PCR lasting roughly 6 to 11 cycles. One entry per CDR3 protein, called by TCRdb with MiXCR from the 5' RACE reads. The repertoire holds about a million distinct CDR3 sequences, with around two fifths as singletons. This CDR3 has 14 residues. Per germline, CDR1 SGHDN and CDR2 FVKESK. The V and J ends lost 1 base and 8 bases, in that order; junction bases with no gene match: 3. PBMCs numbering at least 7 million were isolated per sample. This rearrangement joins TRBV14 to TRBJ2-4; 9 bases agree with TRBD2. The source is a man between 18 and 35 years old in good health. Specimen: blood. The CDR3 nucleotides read TGTGCCAGCAGCCAAGCCCCTAGCGGGGACATTCAGTACTTC. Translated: CASSQAPSGDIQYF.